This T cell receptor beta chain was retrieved from a study of identical twins. Study outcomes and limitations: Partial confounding of zero-insertion analyses by invariant MAIT and iNKT cells was possible.

Among all donors, each was a healthy Caucasian. For this clonotype: Its antigen is unidentified.

Germline V gene data show CDR1 as LNHDA and CDR2 as SQIVND (reference sequence). The ends lost 6 bases at V and 2 bases at J; junction bases unmatched: 8. This CDR3 contains 15 residues. TCRdb re-analysed the 5' RACE reads in MiXCR, keeping a single row per CDR3 protein. The sample lists roughly 470,000 distinct CDR3 sequences; roughly an eighth were seen once. This same sample was also taken into another study, of yellow fever vaccine responses in identical twins.

This TCR came from a woman under 30 in good health. Sample: CD4+ T cells sorted from blood. J is TRBJ2-5 and V is TRBV19, with TRBD1 identical over 8 bases. CDR3 protein: CASRRATGEQETQYF. CDR3 nucleotides: TGTGCCAGTAGGAGGGCGACAGGGGAGCAAGAGACCCAGTACTTC.